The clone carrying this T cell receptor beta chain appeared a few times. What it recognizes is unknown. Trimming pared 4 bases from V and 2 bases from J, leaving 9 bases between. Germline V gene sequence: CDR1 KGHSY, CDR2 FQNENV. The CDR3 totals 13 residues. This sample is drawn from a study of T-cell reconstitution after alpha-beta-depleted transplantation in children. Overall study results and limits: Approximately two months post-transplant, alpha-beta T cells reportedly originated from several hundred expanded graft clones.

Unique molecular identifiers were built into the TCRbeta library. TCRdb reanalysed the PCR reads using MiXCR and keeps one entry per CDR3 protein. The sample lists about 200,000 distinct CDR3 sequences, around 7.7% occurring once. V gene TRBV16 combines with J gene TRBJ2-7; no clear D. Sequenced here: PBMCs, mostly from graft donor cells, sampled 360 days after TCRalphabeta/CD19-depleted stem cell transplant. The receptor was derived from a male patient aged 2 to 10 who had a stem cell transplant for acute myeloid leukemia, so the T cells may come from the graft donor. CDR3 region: CASSLVVPYEQYF. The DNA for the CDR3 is TGTGCCAGCAGCCTTGTGGTCCCCTACGAGCAGTACTTC.